This entry is about one T cell receptor beta chain. The sample originates from a study of blood T cell repertoires in COVID-19. Study in general: Spain, Italy and the United States supplied samples that represented acute and convalescent COVID-19. PBMCs, B-cell-depleted T cells, or T cells were the source of the cDNA or gDNA that made up the material.

In the original workflow: How many nucleated cells were present was estimated from reference gene primer amplification. Here immunoSEQ multiplex PCR was the method, and the copy in TCRdb shows in-frame clones only, minus some. V and J calls and clone size are given by that table; D and trimming were obtained from the DNA. This sample has 250,000 to 350,000 clones, with more than 70% found just once. V shed 1 base and J shed 6 bases, with 13 bases lying between them. The germline V gene encodes CDR1 SGHTA and CDR2 FQGNSA. The CDR3 has 15 amino acids. The sample taken for sequencing was peripheral blood. This chain joins TRBV7-2 and TRBJ1-5; tentative D call: TRBD1 (5 bases). The TCR was taken from a woman aged 45 to 65 with acute or convalescent COVID-19. The CDR3 nucleotides read TGTGCCAGCAGCTTAGTGGGCAGGGTGGGTCAGCCCCAGCATTTT. Its protein is CASSLVGRVGQPQHF.